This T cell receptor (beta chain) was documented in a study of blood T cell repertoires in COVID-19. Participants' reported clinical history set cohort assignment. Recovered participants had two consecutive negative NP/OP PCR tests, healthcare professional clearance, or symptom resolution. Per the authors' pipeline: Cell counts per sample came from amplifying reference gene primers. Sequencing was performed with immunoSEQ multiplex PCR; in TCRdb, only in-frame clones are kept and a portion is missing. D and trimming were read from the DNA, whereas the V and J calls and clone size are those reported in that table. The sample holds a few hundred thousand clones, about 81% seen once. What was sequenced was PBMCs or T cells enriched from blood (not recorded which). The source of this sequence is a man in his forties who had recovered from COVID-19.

CDR3 loop: CASSLATPSEQYF. The CDR3 DNA follows: TGTGCCAGCAGCTTGGCGACTCCAAGCGAGCAGTACTTC. The V call is TRBV5-6, the J call TRBJ2-7; D is unresolved. CDR1 and CDR2 from the germline V gene are SGHDT and YYEEEE. V gave up 0 bases and J gave up 6 bases, with 10 bases separating them. CDR3 length: 13 amino acids.